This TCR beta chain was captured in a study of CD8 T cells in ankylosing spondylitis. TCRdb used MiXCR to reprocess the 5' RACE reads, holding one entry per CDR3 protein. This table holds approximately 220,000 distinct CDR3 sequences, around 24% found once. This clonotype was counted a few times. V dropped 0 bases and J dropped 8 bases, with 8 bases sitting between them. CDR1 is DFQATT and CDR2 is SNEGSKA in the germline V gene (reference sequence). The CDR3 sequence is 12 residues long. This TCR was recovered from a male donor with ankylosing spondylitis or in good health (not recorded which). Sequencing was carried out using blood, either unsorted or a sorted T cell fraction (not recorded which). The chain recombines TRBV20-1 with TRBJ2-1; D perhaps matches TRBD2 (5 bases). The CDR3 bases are TGCAGTGCTAGAGATCGGCGGGATGAGCAGTTCTTC. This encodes CSARDRRDEQFF.